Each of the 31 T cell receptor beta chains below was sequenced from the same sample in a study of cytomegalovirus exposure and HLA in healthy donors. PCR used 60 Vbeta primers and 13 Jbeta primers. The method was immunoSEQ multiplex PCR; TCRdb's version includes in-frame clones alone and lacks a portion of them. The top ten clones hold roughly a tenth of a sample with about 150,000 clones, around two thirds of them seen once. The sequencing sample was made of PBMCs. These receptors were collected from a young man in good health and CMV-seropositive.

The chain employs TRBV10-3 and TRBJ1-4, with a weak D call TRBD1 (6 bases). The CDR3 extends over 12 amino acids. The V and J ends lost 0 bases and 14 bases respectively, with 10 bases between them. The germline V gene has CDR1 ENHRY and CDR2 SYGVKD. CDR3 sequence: CAISESTGPLFF. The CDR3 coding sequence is TGTGCCATCAGTGAGTCGACAGGCCCGCTGTTTTTT.

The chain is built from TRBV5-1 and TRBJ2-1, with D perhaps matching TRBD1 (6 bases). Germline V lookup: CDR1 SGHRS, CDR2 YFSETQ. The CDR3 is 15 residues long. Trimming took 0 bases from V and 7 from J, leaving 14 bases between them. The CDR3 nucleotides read TGCGCCAGCAGCTTGGGACAGGTTTCGAGGAATGAGCAGTTCTTC. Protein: CASSLGQVSRNEQFF.

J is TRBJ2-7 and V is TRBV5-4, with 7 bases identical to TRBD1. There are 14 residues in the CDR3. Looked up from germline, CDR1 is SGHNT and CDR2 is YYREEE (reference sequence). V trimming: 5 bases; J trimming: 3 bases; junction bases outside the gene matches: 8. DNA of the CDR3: TGTGCCAGCAGGGGCGAGGGGGCGATCTACGAGCAGTACTTC. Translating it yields CASRGEGAIYEQYF.

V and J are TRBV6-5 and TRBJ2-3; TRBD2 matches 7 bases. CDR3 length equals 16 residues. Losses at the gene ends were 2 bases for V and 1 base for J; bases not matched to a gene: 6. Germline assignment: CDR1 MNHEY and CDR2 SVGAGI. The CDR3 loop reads CASSYGGVPGTDTQYF. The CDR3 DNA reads TGTGCCAGCAGTTACGGGGGGGTGCCGGGCACAGATACGCAGTATTTT.

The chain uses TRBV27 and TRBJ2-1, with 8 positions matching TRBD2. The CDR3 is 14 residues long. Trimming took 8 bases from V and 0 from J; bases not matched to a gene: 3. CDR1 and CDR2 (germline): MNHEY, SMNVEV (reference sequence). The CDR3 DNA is TGTGCCAGCCGCAGCGGGAGCTCCTACAATGAGCAGTTCTTC. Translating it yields CASRSGSSYNEQFF.

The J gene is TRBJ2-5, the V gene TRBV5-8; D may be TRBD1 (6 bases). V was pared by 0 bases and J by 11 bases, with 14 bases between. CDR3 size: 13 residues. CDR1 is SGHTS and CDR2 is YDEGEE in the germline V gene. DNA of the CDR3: TGTGCCAGCAGCTTGGGCCAAGACAGGCAGCAGTACTTC. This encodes CASSLGQDRQQYF.

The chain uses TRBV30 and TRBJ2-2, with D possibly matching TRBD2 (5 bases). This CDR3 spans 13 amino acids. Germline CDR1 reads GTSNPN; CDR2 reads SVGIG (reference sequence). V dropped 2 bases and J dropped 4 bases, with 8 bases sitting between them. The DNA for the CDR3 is TGTGCCTGGAGTTGGGCGGGCACCGGGGAGCTGTTTTTT. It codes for CAWSWAGTGELFF.

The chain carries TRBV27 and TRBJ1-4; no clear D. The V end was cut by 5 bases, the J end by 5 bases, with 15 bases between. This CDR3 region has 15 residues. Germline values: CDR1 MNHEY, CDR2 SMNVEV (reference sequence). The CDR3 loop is CASSVRGMLNEKLFF. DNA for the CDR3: TGTGCCAGCAGTGTAAGAGGGATGCTGAATGAAAAACTGTTTTTT.

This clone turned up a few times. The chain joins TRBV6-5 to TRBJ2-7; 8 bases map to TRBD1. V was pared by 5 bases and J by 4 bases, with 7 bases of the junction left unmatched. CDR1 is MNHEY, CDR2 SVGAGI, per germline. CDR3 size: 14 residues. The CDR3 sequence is CASSKQGQAYEQYF. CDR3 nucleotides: TGTGCCAGCAGTAAACAGGGACAGGCTTACGAGCAGTACTTC.

CDR3 sequence reads: CASSQASGSGYEQFF. The CDR3 DNA sequence: TGCGCCAGCAGCCAAGCTAGCGGGAGTGGCTATGAGCAGTTCTTC. This chain connects TRBV4-1 to TRBJ2-1; 10 bases match TRBD2. There are 15 residues in the CDR3. The trim removed 1 base at V and 8 bases at J, leaving 5 bases unmatched. Looked up from germline, CDR1 is MGHRA and CDR2 is YSYEKL.

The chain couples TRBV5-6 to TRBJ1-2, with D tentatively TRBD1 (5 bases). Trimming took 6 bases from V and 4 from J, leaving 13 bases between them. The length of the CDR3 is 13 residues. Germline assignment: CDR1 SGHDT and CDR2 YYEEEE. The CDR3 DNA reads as TGTGCCAGCACCACAGGAACAATCTATGGCTACACCTTC. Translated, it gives CASTTGTIYGYTF.

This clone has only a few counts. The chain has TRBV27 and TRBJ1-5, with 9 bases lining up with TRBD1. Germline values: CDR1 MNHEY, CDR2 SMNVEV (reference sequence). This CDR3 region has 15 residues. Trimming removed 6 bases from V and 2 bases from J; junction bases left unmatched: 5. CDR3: CASSSGQGGNQPQHF. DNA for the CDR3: TGTGCCAGCAGCTCGGGACAGGGAGGCAATCAGCCCCAGCATTTT.

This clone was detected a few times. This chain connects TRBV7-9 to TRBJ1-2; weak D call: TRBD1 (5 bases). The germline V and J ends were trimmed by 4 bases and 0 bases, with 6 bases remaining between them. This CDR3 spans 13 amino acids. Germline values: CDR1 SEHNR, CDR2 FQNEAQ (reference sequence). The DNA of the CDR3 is TGTGCCAGCAGCTCGACAGCTAACTATGGCTACACCTTC. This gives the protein CASSSTANYGYTF. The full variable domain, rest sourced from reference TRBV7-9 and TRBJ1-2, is DTGVSQNPRHKITKRGQNVTFRCDPISEHNRLYWYRQTLGQGPEFLTYFQNEAQLEKSRLLSDRFSAERPKGSFSTLEIQRTEQGDSAMYLCASSSTANYGYTFGSGTRLTVV.

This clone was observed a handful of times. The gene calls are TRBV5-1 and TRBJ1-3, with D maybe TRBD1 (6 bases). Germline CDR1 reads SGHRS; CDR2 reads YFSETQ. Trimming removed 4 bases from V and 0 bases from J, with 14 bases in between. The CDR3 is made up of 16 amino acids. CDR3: CASSPLQGLSGNTIYF. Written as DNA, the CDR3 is TGCGCCAGCAGCCCTTTACAGGGCCTCTCTGGAAACACCATATATTTT.

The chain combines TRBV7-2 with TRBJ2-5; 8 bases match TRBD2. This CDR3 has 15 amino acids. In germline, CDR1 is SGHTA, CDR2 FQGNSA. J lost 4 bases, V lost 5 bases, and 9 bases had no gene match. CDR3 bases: TGTGCCAGCAGCCCCGGACTAGCTTCGAGAGAGACCCAGTACTTC. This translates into CASSPGLASRETQYF.

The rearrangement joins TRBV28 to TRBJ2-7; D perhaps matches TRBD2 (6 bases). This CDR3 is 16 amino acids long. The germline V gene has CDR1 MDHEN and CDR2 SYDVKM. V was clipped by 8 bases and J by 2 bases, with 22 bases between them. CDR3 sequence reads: CASPPGRDGGPYEQYF. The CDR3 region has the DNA TGTGCCAGCCCCCCTGGAAGGGACGGGGGACCCTACGAGCAGTACTTC.

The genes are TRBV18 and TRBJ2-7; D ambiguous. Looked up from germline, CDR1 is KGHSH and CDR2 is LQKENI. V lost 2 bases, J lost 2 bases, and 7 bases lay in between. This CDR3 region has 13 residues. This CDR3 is CASSPSLTYEQYF. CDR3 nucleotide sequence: TGTGCCAGCTCACCATCACTCACCTACGAGCAGTACTTC.

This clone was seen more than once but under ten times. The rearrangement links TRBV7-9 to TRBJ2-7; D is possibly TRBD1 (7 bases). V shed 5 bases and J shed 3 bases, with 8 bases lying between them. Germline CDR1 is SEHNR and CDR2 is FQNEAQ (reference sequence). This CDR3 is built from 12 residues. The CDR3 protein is CASSQGGYEQYF. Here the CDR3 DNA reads TGTGCCAGCAGCCAGGGGGGCTACGAGCAGTACTTC.

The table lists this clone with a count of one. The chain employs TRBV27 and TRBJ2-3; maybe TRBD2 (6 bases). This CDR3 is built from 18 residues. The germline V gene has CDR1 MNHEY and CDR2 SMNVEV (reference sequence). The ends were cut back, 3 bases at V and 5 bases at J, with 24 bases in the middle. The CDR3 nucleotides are TGTGCCAGCAGTTTTTACTCCCCCCTAGGGGAGGAGGGAGATACGCAGTATTTT. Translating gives CASSFYSPLGEEGDTQYF.

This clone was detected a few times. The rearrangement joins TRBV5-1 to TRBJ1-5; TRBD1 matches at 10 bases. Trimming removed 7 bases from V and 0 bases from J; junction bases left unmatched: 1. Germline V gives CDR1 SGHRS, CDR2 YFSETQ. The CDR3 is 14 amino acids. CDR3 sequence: CASGTGDSNQPQHF. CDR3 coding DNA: TGCGCCAGCGGGACAGGGGATAGCAATCAGCCCCAGCATTTT.

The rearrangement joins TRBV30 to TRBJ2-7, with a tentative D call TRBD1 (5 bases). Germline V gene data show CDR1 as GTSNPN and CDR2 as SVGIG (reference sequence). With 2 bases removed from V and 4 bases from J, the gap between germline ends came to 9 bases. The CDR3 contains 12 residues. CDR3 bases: TGTGCCTGGAGTCCAGGGCGGTACGAGCAGTACTTC. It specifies CAWSPGRYEQYF. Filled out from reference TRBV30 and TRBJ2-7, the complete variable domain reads SQTIHQWPATLVQPVGSPLSLECTVEGTSNPNLYWYRQAAGRGLQLLFYSVGIGQISSEVPQNLSASRPQDRQFILSSKKLLLSDSGFYLCAWSPGRYEQYFGPGTRLTVT.

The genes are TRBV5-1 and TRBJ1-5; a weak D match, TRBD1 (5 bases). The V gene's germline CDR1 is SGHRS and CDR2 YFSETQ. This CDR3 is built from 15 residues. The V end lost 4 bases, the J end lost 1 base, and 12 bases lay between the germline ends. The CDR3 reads CASSPDGGSNQPQHF. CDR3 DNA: TGCGCCAGCAGCCCGGATGGGGGGAGCAATCAGCCCCAGCATTTT.

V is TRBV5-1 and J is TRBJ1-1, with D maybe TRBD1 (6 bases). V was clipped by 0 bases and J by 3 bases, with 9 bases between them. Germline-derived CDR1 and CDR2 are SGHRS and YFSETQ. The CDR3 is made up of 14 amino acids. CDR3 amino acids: CASSLVGGHTEAFF. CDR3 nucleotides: TGCGCCAGCAGCTTGGTAGGGGGACACACTGAAGCTTTCTTT.

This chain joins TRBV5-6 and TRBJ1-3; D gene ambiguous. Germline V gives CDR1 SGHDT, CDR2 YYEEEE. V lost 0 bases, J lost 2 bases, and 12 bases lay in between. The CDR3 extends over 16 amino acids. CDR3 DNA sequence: TGTGCCAGCAGCTTGGCCGTTGGAGCCCCTGGAAACACCATATATTTT. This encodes CASSLAVGAPGNTIYF.

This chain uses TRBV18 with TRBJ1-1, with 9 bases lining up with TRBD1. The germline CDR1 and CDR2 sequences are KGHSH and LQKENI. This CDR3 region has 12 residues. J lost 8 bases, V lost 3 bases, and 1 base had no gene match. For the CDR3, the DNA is TGTGCCAGCTCACCGGGACAGGGAGAAGCTTTCTTT. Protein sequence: CASSPGQGEAFF.

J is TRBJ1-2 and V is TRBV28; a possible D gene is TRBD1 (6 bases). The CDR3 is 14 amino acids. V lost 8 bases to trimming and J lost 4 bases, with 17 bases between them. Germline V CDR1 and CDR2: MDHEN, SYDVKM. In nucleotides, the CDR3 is TGTGCCAGCGGAGAGGACAGAGACCTCTATGGCTACACCTTC. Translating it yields CASGEDRDLYGYTF.

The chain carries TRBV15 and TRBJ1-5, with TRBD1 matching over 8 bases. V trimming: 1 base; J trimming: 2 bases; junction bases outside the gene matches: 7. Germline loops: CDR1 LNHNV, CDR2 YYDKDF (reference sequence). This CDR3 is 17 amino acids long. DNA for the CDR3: TGTGCCACCAGCAGAGCGGGCGGACAGGGCGGCAATCAGCCCCAGCATTTT. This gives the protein CATSRAGGQGGNQPQHF.

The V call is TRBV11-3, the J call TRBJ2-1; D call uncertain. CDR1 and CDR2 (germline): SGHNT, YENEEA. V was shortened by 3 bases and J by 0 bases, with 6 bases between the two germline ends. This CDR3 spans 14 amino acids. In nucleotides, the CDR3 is TGTGCCAGCAGCTTTACGGGCTCCTACAATGAGCAGTTCTTC. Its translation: CASSFTGSYNEQFF.

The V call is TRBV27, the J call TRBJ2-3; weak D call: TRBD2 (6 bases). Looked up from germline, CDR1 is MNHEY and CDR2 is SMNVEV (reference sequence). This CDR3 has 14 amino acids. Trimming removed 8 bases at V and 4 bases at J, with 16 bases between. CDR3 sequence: CASGVGGRSDTQYF. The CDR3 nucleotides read TGTGCCAGCGGCGTTGGGGGGAGGTCAGATACGCAGTATTTT.

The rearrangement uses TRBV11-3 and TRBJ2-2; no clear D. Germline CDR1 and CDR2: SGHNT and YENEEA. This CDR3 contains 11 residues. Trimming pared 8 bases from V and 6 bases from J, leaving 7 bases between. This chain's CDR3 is CASRHSGELFF. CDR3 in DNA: TGTGCCAGCCGCCACTCCGGGGAGCTGTTTTTT.

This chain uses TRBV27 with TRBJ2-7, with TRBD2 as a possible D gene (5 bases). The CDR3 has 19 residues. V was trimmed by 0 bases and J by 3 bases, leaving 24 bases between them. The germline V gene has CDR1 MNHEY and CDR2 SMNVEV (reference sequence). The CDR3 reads CASSLSVLTFSPGNYEQYF. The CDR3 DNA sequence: TGTGCCAGCAGTTTATCGGTGCTGACTTTTTCTCCGGGGAACTACGAGCAGTACTTC.